This TCR beta chain appears in the sequencing data of a study of blood T cell repertoires in COVID-19 (dated by TCRdb to 2020 to 2022). Looking at the study overall: Samples from collaborators originated in the United States, Italy and Spain and spanned both the acute and convalescent phases of COVID-19. The prospective study material was composed of cDNA or gDNA derived from T cells, B-cell-depleted T cells, or PBMCs. A de-identified subject ID, COVID-19 status, age in years and sex were almost always included in the sample metadata. The repertoires were released in a freely available public database meant as a resource for research on the immune response to SARS-CoV-2. Where HLA class I and class II types were available, the types were taken from metadata supplied by the sample provider, not from assay-based typing. The samples were drawn from the first 160 participants of the ongoing ImmuneRACE study and from some 1,300 subjects provided by 6 global collaborators. The dataset comprised deeply sampled blood TCRbeta repertoires from subjects exposed to, actively infected with, or recovered from COVID-19.

Sequences MNHEY (CDR1) and SVGAGI (CDR2) are obtained from the germline V gene. Here V drops 4 bases and J drops 1 base, and the junction holds 1 base not matched to any gene. The CDR3 measures 16 amino acids from cysteine to phenylalanine. CDR3 DNA only is kept here, 48 bases in frame from base 1. The immunoSEQ Assay, a bias-controlled multiplex PCR, was used to amplify TCRbeta CDR3 regions from genomic DNA. Turning to the authors' computational methods: The number of nucleated cells in each sample was estimated from the amplification of reference gene primers within the assay. To quantify the absolute abundance of each unique TCRbeta CDR3 rearrangement, sequence reads were collapsed and filtered. For each sample, productive Simpson clonality was calculated as the square root of Simpson's diversity index over productive rearrangements. This immuneACCESS table, as held by TCRdb, lists in-frame sequences with V and J called but not all clones. Of the missing ones, under half trace to an unresolved V gene in checked studies; the others have no known cause. From that table come the V and J calls and clone size; the DNA was used to work out D and trimming. Within this sample are 60,000 to 65,000 clones, with more than 60% of them counted one time only. The ten largest clonotypes hold approximately 5.1% of the sample.

Broader findings and caveats from the paper: The amount of clinical and demographic metadata varied by source and participant and was provided uncurated.

Whole blood was collected in K2EDTA tubes by collaborating institutions according to the institutions' own protocols. For TCRbeta analysis, collaborator samples were shipped as frozen whole blood, as isolated PBMCs, or as DNA extracted from either sample type. Remarks on this clone: Its antigen target is currently unknown. No base qualities exist here, and no much larger clone lies one base off it.

This receptor was obtained from a human donor in a cohort sampled during active COVID-19. The sequenced sample was peripheral blood. The chain joins TRBV6-5 to TRBJ2-3; TRBD2 aligns with 14 central bases. The DNA reads TGTGCCAGCAGTTGGGGACTAGCGGGGGGCACAGATACGCAGTATTTT. Translation gives CASSWGLAGGTDTQYF.